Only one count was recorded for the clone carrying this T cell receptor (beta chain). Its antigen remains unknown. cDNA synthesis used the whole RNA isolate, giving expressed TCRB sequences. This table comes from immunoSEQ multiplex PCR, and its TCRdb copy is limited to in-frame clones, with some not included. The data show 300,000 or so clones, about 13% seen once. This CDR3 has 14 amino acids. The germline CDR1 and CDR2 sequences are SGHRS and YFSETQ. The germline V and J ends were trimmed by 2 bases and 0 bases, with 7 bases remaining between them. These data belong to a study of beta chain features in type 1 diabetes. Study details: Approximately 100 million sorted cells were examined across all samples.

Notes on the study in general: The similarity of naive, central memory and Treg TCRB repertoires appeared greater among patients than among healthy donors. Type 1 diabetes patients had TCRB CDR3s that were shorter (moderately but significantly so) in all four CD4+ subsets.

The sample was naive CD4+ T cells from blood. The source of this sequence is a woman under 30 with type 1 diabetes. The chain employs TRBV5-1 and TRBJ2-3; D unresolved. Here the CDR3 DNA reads TGCGCCAGCAGCTTACAGCCTAGCACAGATACGCAGTATTTT. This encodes CASSLQPSTDTQYF.